The next 4 T cell receptor beta chains were all read from a single sample in a study of T cells in Graves' hyperthyroidism and ophthalmopathy. RNA transcripts served as the template for amplifying TCR beta CDR3 regions. Researchers ran a first-round RT-PCR on the TCR CDR3 using the HTBI primer set. In TCRdb, the multiplex PCR reads were re-called with MiXCR into one record per CDR3 protein. The sample consists of some 490,000 distinct CDR3 sequences, about 22% of them appearing once. Sequenced sample: blood. The receptors originated from a woman aged 70-85 years with Graves' ophthalmopathy.

To note about this clonotype: A much bigger clone sits one base away, suggesting this may be a read error. The rearrangement joins TRBV27 to TRBJ2-3; D might be TRBD2 (5 bases). CDR1 and CDR2 from the germline V gene are MNHEY and SMNVEV (reference sequence). The CDR3 extends over 15 amino acids. Written as DNA, the CDR3 is TGTGCCAGCAGTTTCCCGGGATCTAGCACAGATGCGCAGTATTTT. The encoded protein is CASSFPGSSTDAQYF.

This sequence joins TRBV20-1 and TRBJ1-2; D unclear. Germline CDR1 DFQATT, CDR2 SNEGSKA (reference sequence). V was trimmed by 0 bases and J by 3 bases, leaving 5 bases between them. CDR3 length equals 12 residues. The DNA for the CDR3 is TGCAGTGCTAGAGAAAGGGACTATGGCTACACCTTC. As protein: CSARERDYGYTF.

This clonotype was seen repeatedly, ten times or more. The V and J genes are TRBV11-2 and TRBJ1-1; possibly TRBD1 for D (5 bases). CDR1 SGHAT and CDR2 FQNNGV come from the germline V gene. V lost 5 bases, J lost 10 bases, and 14 bases lay in between. The CDR3 loop spans 12 amino acids. This CDR3 is CASSEGPLRAFF. In nucleotides, the CDR3 is TGTGCCAGCAGCGAGGGACCGCTCCGAGCTTTCTTT.

There are a few counts of this clonotype. The chain has TRBV9 and TRBJ2-2; a weak D match, TRBD1 (6 bases). V was clipped by 3 bases and J by 6 bases, with 12 bases between them. Germline V gene lookup returns CDR1 SGDLS and CDR2 YYNGEE. This CDR3 has 14 residues. CDR3 DNA: TGTGCCAGCAGCGCACAGTACAGGGCCGGGGAGCTGTTTTTT. It encodes CASSAQYRAGELFF.